This T cell receptor beta chain appears in the sequencing data of a study of identical twins. TCRdb recomputed calls from the 5' RACE reads with MiXCR, one row per CDR3 protein. This sample yields 1.5 million to 2 million distinct CDR3 sequences, of which about 32% are seen a single time; about 0.27% belongs to the top ten. Ten or more counts support this clonotype. A much larger clonotype is one base distant, so this may be a read error. CDR1 is LGHDT and CDR2 is YNNKEL in the germline V gene (reference sequence). The CDR3 length is 13 residues. Trimming at V came to 6 bases and at J to 4 bases, leaving 3 bases not matched to a gene.

The chain couples TRBV3-1 to TRBJ2-3, with 8 bases matching TRBD1. The sequence was obtained from a newborn girl in good health. Sequenced material: cord blood. CDR3: CASRLQGADTQYF. The DNA for the CDR3 is TGTGCCAGCAGGTTACAGGGGGCAGATACGCAGTATTTT.